These 10 T cell receptor beta chains came from one sample sequenced in a study of memory CD4+ T cells and cytomegalovirus serostatus. The method was immunoSEQ multiplex PCR; TCRdb's version includes in-frame clones alone and lacks a portion of them. The sample carries about 75,000 clones, roughly 78% recorded once. The sort gate was single viable CD3+CD4+CD8-CD45RO+ cells for memory CD4+ T cells. Source material: memory CD4+ T cells from blood. The receptor set was obtained from an adult in good health and CMV-seropositive.

This clone has only a few counts. J is TRBJ2-5 and V is TRBV29-1; possibly TRBD2 for D (7 bases). The CDR3 totals 13 residues. The V and J ends lost 6 bases and 5 bases respectively, with 16 bases between them. Germline V gene data show CDR1 as SQVTM and CDR2 as ANQGSEA. The CDR3 here is CSVGGMGGETQYF. The CDR3 bases are TGCAGCGTCGGGGGCATGGGGGGGGAGACCCAGTACTTC.

This chain connects TRBV11-2 to TRBJ2-5; D is undetermined. The CDR3 consists of 12 residues. Germline loops: CDR1 SGHAT, CDR2 FQNNGV. Trimming cost V 7 bases and J 4 bases, with 10 bases left between them. CDR3 amino acids: CASKSSAETQYF. The CDR3 nucleotides are TGTGCCAGCAAATCTAGTGCAGAGACCCAGTACTTC.

The V and J genes are TRBV11-1 and TRBJ2-1; 7 bases are shared with TRBD2. CDR1 is SGHAT and CDR2 is FQDESV in the germline V gene (reference sequence). V lost 7 bases and J lost 2; bases outside the gene matches: 8. CDR3 length equals 15 residues. CDR3 nucleotide sequence: TGTGCCAGCACAATTCTACGGGGGGCCTACAATGAGCAGTTCTTC. Translation: CASTILRGAYNEQFF.

This chain links TRBV5-1 with TRBJ1-2; TRBD1 agrees at 7 bases. The CDR3 totals 13 residues. Germline V gives CDR1 SGHRS, CDR2 YFSETQ. The V and J ends lost 4 bases and 4 bases, in that order; junction bases with no gene match: 4. CDR3 in amino acids: CASSNRDSYGYTF. CDR3 nucleotides: TGCGCCAGCAGCAACCGGGACAGCTATGGCTACACCTTC.

The chain is built from TRBV19 and TRBJ2-3; 8 positions agree with TRBD2. The CDR3 has 17 residues. Trimming removed 0 bases from V and 3 bases from J; junction bases left unmatched: 8. The V gene's germline CDR1 is LNHDA and CDR2 SQIVND (reference sequence). CDR3 in DNA: TGTGCCAGTAGTATAGATCTTGGCGGGGGGACGACAGATACGCAGTATTTT. Protein: CASSIDLGGGTTDTQYF.

This chain joins TRBV27 and TRBJ2-3; D tentatively reads TRBD1 or TRBD2 (5 bases each). This CDR3 has 13 residues. CDR1 and CDR2 from the germline V gene are MNHEY and SMNVEV (reference sequence). V lost 4 bases to trimming and J lost 10 bases, with 15 bases between them. CDR3 bases: TGTGCCAGCAGTTCGGGACGCGGCCGGGCGCAGTATTTT. Translation gives CASSSGRGRAQYF.

The V call is TRBV7-9, the J call TRBJ2-2, with 7 bases lining up with TRBD1. With V trimmed by 4 bases and J by 1 base, 6 bases remained unmatched. The CDR3 extends over 16 amino acids. The V gene's germline CDR1 is SEHNR and CDR2 FQNEAQ (reference sequence). The CDR3 loop reads CASSSTHRGNTGELFF. CDR3 sequence (DNA): TGTGCCAGCAGCTCAACCCACAGGGGGAACACCGGGGAGCTGTTTTTT.

The CDR3 is CASSQGLGGGAFRQYF. The CDR3 nucleotides are TGCGCCAGCAGCCAAGGACTTGGCGGGGGGGCATTTCGTCAGTATTTT. The chain couples TRBV4-1 to TRBJ2-3; 9 bases are shared with TRBD2. The CDR3 loop spans 16 amino acids. V shed 1 base, J shed 12 bases, and the junction held 14 bases outside the gene matches. From germline, CDR1 is MGHRA and CDR2 YSYEKL.

V usage is TRBV7-2 and J usage is TRBJ2-6; D is ambiguous. V was trimmed by 7 bases and J by 4 bases, leaving 2 bases between them. The CDR3 runs 11 residues. Germline CDR1 and CDR2: SGHTA and FQGNSA. CDR3 coding DNA: TGTGCCAGCAAGGGGGCCAACGTCCTGACTTTC. Translation: CASKGANVLTF.

This clone has only a few counts. The V call is TRBV11-3, the J call TRBJ1-1, with TRBD1 matching over 8 bases. CDR3 length equals 14 residues. The V gene's germline CDR1 is SGHNT and CDR2 YENEEA. The V gene end was trimmed by 3 bases and the J gene end by 8 bases; junction bases not matched to a gene: 8. The chain's CDR3 is CASSFGGTGDEAFF. The CDR3 bases are TGTGCCAGCAGCTTTGGCGGGACAGGCGACGAAGCTTTCTTT. The full variable domain, in which reference TRBV11-3 and TRBJ1-1 provide the parts outside the CDR3, is EAGVVQSPRYKIIEKKQPVAFWCNPISGHNTLYWYLQNLGQGPELLIRYENEEAVDDSQLPKDRFSAERLKGVDSTLKIQPAELGDSAVYLCASSFGGTGDEAFFGQGTRLTVV.